This T cell receptor (beta chain) comes out of a study of long-term antiretroviral therapy in people with HIV. Regarding the study as a whole: The study collected blood between about 2004 and 2017, possibly under older ART regimens. ART preceded a rise in diversity that nonetheless stayed lower than in transplant donor controls. Versus controls, repertoires in people with HIV had narrower CDR3 length ranges.

Researchers ran immunoSEQ v3.0 at survey level. Per-sample targets for sequencing were roughly 40,000-55,000 T-cell genomes. The repertoire was sequenced with immunoSEQ multiplex PCR; TCRdb's copy has only in-frame clones and lacks some. The sample includes under 25,000 clones, about 80% of them seen just once. Trimming stripped 2 bases from V and 11 bases from J, with 15 bases between. Germline loops: CDR1 GTSNPN, CDR2 SVGIG (reference sequence). The CDR3 covers 12 residues. On this clone: Its specificity is unknown.

This TCR derives from a woman aged 40 to 55 with HIV. Sequencing used unsorted PBMCs, obtained 0.2 years after starting antiretroviral therapy. V gene TRBV30 combines with J gene TRBJ1-1, with unresolved D. As DNA, the CDR3 is TGTGCCTGGAGTTGGGGAGGTATGGGGGCTTTCTTT. Its translation: CAWSWGGMGAFF.